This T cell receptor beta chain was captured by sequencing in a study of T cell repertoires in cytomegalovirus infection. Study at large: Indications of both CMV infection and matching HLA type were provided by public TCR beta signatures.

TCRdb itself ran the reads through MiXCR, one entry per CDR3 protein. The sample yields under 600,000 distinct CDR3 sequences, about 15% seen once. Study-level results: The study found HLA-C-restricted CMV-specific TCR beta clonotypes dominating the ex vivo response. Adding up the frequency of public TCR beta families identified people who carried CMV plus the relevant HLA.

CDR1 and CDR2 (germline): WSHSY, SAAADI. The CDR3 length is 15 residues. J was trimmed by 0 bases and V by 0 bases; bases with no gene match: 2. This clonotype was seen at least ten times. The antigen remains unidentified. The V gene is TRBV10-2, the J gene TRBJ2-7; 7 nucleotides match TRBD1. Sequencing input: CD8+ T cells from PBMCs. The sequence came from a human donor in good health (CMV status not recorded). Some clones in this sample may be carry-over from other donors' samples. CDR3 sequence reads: CASSESGQSSYEQYF. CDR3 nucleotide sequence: TGCGCCAGCAGTGAGTCGGGACAGAGCTCCTACGAGCAGTACTTC.